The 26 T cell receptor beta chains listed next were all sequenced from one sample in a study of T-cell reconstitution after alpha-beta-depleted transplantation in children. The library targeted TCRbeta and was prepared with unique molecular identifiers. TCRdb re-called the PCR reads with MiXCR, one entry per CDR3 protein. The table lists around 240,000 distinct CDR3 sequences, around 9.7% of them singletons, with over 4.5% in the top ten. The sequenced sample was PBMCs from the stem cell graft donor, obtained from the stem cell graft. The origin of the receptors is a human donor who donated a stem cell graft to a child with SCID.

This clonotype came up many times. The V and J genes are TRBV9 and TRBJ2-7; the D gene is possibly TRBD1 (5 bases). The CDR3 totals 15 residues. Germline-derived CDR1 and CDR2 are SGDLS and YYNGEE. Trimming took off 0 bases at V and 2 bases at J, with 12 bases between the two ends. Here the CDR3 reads CASSVGPQGTYEQYF. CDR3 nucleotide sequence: TGTGCCAGCAGCGTAGGGCCTCAGGGAACCTACGAGCAGTACTTC.

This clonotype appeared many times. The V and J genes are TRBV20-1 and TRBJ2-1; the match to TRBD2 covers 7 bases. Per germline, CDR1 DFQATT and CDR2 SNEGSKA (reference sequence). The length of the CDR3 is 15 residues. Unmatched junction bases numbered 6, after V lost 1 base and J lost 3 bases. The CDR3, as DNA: TGCAGTGCTAGAGGCCCTAGCGGCCGCTACAATGAGCAGTTCTTC. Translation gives CSARGPSGRYNEQFF.

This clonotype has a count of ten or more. CDR3 in DNA: TGTGCCAGCAGCAAAAGCGGGGGGTACGAGCAGTACTTC. Protein product: CASSKSGGYEQYF. This chain uses TRBV7-2 with TRBJ2-7, with 9 positions matching TRBD2. With V trimmed by 5 bases and J by 4 bases, 3 bases remained unmatched. Germline CDR1 SGHTA, CDR2 FQGNSA. CDR3 length: 13 residues.

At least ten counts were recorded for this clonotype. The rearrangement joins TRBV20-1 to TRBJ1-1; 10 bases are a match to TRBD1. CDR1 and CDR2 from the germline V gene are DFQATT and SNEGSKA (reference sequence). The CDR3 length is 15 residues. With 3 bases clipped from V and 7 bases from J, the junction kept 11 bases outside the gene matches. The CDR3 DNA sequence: TGCAGTGCTAGTGGACAGGGGGAAGGAATCGGTGAAGCTTTCTTT. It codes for CSASGQGEGIGEAFF.

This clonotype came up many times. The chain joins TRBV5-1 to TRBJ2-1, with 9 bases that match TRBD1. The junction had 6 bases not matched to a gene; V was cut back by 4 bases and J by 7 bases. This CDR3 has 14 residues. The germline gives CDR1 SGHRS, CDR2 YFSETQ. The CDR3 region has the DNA TGCGCCAGCAGCGGGGGACAGGGTGAGAATGAGCAGTTCTTC. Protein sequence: CASSGGQGENEQFF.

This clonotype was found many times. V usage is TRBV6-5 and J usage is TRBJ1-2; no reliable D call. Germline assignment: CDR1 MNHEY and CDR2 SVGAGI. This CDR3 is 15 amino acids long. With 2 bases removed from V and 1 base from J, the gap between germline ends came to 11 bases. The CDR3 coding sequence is TGTGCCAGCAGTTACGTTATGGACCGTAACTATGGCTACACCTTC. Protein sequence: CASSYVMDRNYGYTF.

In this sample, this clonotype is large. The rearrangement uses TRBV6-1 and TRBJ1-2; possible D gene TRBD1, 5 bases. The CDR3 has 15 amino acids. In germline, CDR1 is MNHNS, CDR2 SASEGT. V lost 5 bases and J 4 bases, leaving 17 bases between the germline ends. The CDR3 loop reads CASSQYTGTSYGYTF. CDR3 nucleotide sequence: TGTGCCAGCAGTCAATACACCGGGACTTCCTATGGCTACACCTTC.

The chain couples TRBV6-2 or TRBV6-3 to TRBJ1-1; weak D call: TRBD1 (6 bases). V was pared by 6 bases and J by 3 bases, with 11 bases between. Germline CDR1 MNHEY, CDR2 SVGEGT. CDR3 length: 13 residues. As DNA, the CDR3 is TGTGCCAGCAGATTCGGACAGTACACTGAAGCTTTCTTT. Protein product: CASRFGQYTEAFF.

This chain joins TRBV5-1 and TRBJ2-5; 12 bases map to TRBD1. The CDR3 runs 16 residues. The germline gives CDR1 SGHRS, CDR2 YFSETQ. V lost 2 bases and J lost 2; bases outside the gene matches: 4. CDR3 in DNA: TGCGCCAGCAGCTTTGGGACAGGGGGCACTCAAGAGACCCAGTACTTC. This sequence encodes CASSFGTGGTQETQYF.

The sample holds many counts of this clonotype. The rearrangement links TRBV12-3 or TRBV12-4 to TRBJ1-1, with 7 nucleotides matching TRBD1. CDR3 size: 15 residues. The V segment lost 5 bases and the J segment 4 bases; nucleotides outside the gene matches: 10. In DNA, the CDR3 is TGTGCCAGCAGTCCGAAACAGGGGTTGCGCACTGAAGCTTTCTTT. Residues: CASSPKQGLRTEAFF.

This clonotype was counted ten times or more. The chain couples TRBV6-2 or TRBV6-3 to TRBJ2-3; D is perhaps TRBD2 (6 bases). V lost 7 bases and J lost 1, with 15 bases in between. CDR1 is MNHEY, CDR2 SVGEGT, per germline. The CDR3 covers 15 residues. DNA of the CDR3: TGTGCCAGCAACGAGGGACTCGGCCGCACAGATACGCAGTATTTT. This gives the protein CASNEGLGRTDTQYF.

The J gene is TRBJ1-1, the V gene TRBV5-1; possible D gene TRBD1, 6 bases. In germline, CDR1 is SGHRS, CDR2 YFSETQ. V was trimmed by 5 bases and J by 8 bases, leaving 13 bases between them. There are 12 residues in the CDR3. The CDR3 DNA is TGCGCCAGCAGTACGGGGGGCGCGGAAGCTTTCTTT. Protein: CASSTGGAEAFF.

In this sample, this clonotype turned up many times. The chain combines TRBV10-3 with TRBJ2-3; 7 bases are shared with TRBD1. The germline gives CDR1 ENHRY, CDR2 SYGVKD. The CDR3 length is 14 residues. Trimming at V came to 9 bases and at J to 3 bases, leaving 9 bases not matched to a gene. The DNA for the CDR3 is TGTGCCATAAAAGCTTCGACAGGGACAGATACGCAGTATTTT. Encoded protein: CAIKASTGTDTQYF.

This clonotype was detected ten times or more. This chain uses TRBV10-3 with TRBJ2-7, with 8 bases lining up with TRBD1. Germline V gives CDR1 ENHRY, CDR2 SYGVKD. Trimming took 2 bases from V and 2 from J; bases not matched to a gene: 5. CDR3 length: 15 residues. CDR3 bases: TGTGCCATCAGTGAGACCGGACAGGGTCCCTACGAGCAGTACTTC. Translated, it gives CAISETGQGPYEQYF.

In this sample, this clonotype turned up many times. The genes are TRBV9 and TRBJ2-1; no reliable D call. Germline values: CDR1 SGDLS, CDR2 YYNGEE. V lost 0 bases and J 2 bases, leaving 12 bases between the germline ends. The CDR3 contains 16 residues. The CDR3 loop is CASSVEVRTPYNEQFF. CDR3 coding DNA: TGTGCCAGCAGCGTAGAAGTTCGGACCCCCTACAATGAGCAGTTCTTC.

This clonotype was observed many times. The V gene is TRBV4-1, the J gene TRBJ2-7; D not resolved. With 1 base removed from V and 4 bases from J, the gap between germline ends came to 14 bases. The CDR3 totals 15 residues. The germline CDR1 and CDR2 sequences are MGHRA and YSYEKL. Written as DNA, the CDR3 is TGCGCCAGCAGCCAAGGGAGCACGGCCGGATACGAGCAGTACTTC. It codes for CASSQGSTAGYEQYF.

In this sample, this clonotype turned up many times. The CDR3 DNA follows: TGCAGTGCTAGCCACGAGTACAATGAGCAGTTCTTC. The encoded protein is CSASHEYNEQFF. This sequence joins TRBV20-1 and TRBJ2-1; unclear D gene. Germline-derived CDR1 and CDR2 are DFQATT and SNEGSKA (reference sequence). V shed 3 bases and J shed 4 bases, with 7 bases lying between them. This CDR3 contains 12 residues.

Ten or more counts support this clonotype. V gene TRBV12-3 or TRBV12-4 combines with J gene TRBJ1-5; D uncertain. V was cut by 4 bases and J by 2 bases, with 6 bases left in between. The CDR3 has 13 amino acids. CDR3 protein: CASSSMGNQPQHF. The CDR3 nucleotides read TGTGCCAGCAGTTCGATGGGCAATCAGCCCCAGCATTTT.

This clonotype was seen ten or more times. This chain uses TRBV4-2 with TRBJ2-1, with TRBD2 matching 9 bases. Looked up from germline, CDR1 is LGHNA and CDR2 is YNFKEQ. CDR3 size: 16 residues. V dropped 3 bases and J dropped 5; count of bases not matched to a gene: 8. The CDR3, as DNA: TGTGCCAGCAGCCAGGTCCTTGCGGGGGGGGACAATGAGCAGTTCTTC. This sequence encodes CASSQVLAGGDNEQFF.

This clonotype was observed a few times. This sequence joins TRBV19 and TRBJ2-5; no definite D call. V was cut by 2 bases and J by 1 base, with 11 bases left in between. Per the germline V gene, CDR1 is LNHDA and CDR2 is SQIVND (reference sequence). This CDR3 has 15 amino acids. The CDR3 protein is CASSIMVAGQETQYF. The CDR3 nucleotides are TGTGCCAGTAGTATAATGGTGGCAGGCCAAGAGACCCAGTACTTC. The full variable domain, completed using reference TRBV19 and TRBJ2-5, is DGGITQSPKYLFRKEGQNVTLSCEQNLNHDAMYWYRQDPGQGLRLIYYSQIVNDFQKGDIAEGYSVSREKKESFPLTVTSAQKNPTAFYLCASSIMVAGQETQYFGPGTRLLVL.

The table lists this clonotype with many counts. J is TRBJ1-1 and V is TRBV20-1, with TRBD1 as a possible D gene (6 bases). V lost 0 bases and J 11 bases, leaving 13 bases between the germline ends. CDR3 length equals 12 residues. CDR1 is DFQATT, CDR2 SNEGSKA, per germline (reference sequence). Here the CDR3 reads CSAREMTGWAFF. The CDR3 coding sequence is TGCAGTGCTAGAGAGATGACAGGTTGGGCTTTCTTT.

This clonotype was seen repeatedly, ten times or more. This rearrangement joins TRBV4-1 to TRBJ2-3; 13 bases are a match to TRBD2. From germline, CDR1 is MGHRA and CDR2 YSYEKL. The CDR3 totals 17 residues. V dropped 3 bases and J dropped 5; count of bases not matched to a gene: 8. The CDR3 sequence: CASSQTGTSGAGDTQYF. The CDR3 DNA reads TGCGCCAGCAGCCAGACGGGGACTAGCGGGGCTGGAGATACGCAGTATTTT.

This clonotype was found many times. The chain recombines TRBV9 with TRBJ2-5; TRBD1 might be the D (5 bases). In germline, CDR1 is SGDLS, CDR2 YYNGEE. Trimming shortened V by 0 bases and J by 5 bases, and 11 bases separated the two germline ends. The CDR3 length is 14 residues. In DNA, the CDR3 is TGTGCCAGCAGCGTAGGGGGCCGTTTGGAGACCCAGTACTTC. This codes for CASSVGGRLETQYF.

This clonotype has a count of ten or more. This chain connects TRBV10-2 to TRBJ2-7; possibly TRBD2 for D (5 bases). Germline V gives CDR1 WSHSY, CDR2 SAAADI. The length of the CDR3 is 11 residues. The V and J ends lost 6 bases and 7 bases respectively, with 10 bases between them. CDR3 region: CASSPSREQYF. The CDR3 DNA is TGCGCCAGCAGCCCTAGCCGGGAGCAGTACTTC.

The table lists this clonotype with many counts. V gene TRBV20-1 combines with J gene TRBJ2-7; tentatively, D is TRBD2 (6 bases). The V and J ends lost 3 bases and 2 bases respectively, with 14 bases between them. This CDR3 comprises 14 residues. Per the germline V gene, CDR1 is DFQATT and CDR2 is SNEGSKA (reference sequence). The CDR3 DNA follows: TGCAGTGCTAGCCCCGGGACTGACACCTACGAGCAGTACTTC. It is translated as CSASPGTDTYEQYF.

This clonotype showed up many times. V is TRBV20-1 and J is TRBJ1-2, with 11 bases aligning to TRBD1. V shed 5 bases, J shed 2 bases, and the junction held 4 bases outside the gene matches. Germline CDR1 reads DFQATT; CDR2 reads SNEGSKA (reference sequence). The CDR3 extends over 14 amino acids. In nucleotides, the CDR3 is TGCAGTGCTTGGACAGGGGGCAAGAACTATGGCTACACCTTC. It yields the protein CSAWTGGKNYGYTF.